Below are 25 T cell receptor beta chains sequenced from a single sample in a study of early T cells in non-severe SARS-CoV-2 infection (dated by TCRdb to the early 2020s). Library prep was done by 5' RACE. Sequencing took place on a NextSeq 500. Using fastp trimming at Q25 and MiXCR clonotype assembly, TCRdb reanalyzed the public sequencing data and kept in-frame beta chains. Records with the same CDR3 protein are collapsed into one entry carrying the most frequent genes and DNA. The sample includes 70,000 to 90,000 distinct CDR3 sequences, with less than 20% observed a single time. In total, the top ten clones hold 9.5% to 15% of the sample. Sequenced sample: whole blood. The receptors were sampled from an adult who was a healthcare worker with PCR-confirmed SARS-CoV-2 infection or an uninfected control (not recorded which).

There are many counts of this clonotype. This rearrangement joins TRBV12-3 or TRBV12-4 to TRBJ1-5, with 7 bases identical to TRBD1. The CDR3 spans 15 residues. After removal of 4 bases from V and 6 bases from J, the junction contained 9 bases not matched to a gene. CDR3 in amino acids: CASSYLLTGPQPQHF. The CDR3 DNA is TGTGCCAGCAGTTACCTTTTGACAGGGCCTCAGCCCCAGCATTTT.

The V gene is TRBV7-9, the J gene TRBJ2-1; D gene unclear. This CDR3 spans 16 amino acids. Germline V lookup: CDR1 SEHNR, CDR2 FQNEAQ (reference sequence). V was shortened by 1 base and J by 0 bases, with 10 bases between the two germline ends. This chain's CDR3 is CASSLVGMGSYNEQFF. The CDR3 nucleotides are TGTGCCAGCAGCTTAGTGGGGATGGGCTCCTACAATGAGCAGTTCTTC.

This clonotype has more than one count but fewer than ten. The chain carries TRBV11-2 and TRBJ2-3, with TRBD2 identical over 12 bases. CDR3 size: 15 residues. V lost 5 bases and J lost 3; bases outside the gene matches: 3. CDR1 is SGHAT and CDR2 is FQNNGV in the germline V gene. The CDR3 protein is CASSLAGGQTDTQYF. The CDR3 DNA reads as TGTGCCAGCAGCCTAGCGGGGGGGCAGACAGATACGCAGTATTTT.

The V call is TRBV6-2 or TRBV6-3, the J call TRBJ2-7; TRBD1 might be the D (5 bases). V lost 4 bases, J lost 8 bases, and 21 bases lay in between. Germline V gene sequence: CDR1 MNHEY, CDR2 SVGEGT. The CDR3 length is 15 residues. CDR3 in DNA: TGTGCCAGCAGTTTCTCGGACACAAACAAGTGGCAGCAGTACTTC. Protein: CASSFSDTNKWQQYF.

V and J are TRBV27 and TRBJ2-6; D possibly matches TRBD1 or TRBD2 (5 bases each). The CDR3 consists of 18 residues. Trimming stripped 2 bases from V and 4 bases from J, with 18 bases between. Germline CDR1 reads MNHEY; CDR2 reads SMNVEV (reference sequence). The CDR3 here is CASSLEGTQMPGANVLTF. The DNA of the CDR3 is TGTGCCAGCAGTTTAGAGGGGACCCAAATGCCCGGGGCCAACGTCCTGACTTTC.

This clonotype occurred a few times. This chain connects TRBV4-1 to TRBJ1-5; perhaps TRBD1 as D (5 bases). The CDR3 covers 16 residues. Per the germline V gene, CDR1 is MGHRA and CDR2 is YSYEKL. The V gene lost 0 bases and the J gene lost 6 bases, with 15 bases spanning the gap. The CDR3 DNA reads TGCGCCAGCAGCCAAGAAGGGTACGGGGGAGGTCAGCCCCAGCATTTT. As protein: CASSQEGYGGGQPQHF.

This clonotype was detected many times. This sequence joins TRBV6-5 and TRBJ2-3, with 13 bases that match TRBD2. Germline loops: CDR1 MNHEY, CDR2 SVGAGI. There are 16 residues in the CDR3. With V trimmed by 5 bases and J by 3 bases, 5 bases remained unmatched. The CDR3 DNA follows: TGTGCCAGCAGTACACTAGCGGGAGGGGGGACAGATACGCAGTATTTT. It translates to CASSTLAGGGTDTQYF.

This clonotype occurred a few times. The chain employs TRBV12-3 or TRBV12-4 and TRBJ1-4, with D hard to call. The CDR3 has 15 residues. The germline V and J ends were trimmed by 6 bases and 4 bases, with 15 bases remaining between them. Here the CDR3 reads CASSPRGLSNEKLFF. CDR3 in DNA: TGTGCCAGCAGCCCGAGAGGTTTGAGTAATGAAAAACTGTTTTTT.

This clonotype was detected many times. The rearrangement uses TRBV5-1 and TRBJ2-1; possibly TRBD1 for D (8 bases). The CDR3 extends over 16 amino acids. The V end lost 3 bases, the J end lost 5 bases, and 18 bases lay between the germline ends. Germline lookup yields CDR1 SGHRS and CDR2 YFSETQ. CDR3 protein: CASSWAGDRRNNEQFF. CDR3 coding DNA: TGCGCCAGCAGCTGGGCGGGGGACAGGAGAAACAATGAGCAGTTCTTC.

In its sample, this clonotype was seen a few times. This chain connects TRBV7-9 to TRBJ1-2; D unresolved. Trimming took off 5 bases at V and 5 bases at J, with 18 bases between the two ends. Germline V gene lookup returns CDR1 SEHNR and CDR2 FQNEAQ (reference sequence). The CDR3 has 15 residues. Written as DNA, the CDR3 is TGTGCCAGCAGCCGAATCGCGGCCGATATTTATGGCTACACCTTC. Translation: CASSRIAADIYGYTF.

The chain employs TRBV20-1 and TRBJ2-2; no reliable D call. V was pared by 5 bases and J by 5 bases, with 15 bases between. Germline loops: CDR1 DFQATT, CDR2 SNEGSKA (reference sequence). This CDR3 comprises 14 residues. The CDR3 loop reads CSALPFQVTGELFF. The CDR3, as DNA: TGCAGTGCTCTTCCATTTCAGGTTACCGGGGAGCTGTTTTTT.

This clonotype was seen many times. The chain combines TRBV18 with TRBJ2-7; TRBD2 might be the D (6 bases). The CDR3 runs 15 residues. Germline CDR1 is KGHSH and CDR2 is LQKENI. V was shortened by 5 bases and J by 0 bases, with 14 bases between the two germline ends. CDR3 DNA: TGTGCCAGCTCAGGACGCGGGACGCACTCCTACGAGCAGTACTTC. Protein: CASSGRGTHSYEQYF.

The chain's CDR3 is CASSDSNNEQFF. The CDR3 nucleotides are TGCGCCAGCAGTGATAGTAACAATGAGCAGTTCTTC. The chain couples TRBV10-1 to TRBJ2-1; D gene uncertain. Germline V gene data show CDR1 as WNHNN and CDR2 as SYGVQD (reference sequence). V was pared by 3 bases and J by 5 bases, with 5 bases between. The CDR3 is 12 amino acids.

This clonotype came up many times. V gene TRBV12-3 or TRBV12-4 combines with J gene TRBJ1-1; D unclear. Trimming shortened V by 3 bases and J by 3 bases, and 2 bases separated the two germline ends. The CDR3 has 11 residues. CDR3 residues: CASSLYTEAFF. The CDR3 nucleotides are TGTGCCAGCAGTTTGTACACTGAAGCTTTCTTT.

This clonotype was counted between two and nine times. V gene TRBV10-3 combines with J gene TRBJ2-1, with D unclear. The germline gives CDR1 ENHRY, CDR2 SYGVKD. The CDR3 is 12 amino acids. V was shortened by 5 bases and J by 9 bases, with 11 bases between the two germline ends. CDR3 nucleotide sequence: TGTGCCATCAGTCTGGCCGGCGCTGAGCAGTTCTTC. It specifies CAISLAGAEQFF.

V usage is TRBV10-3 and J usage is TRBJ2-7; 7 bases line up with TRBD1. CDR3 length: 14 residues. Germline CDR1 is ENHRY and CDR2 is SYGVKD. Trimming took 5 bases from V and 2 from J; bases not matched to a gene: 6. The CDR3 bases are TGTGCCATCAGTACCGGGACAGACACCTACGAGCAGTACTTC. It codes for CAISTGTDTYEQYF.

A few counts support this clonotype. Here the CDR3 reads CTTRERTGELFF. Here the CDR3 DNA reads TGCACCACCAGGGAGCGCACCGGGGAGCTGTTTTTT. The J gene is TRBJ2-2, the V gene TRBV29-1; D possibly matches TRBD1 or TRBD2 (5 bases each). The CDR3 is 12 residues long. Germline values: CDR1 SQVTM, CDR2 ANQGSEA.

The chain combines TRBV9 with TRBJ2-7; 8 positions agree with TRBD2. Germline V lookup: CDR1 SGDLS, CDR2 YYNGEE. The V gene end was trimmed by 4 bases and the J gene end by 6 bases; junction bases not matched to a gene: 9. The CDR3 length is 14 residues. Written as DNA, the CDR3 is TGTGCCAGCAGCACCACCGGGAGGGCCACCGAGCAGTACTTC. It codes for CASSTTGRATEQYF.

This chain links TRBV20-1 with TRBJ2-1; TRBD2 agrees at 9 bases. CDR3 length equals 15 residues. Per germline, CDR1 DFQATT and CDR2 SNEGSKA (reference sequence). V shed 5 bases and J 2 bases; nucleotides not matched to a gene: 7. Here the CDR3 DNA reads TGCAGTGCTTGGTCGCGCGGGAGGGCCTACAATGAGCAGTTCTTC. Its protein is CSAWSRGRAYNEQFF.

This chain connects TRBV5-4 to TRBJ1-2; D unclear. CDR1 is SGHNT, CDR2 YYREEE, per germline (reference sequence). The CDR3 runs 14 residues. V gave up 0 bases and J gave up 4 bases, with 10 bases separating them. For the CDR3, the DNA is TGTGCCAGCAGCTTGGGGGGAAACGTCTATGGCTACACCTTC. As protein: CASSLGGNVYGYTF. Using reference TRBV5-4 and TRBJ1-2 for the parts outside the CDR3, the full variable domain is ETGVTQSPTHLIKTRGQQVTLRCSSQSGHNTVSWYQQALGQGPQFIFQYYREEENGRGNFPPRFSGLQFPNYSSELNVNALELDDSALYLCASSLGGNVYGYTFGSGTRLTVV.

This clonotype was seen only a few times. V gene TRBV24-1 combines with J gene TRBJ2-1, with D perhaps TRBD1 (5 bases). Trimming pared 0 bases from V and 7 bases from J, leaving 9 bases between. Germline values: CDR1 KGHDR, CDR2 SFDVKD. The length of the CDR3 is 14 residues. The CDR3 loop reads CATSDLQRQNEQFF. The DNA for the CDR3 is TGTGCCACCAGTGATTTGCAAAGACAGAATGAGCAGTTCTTC.

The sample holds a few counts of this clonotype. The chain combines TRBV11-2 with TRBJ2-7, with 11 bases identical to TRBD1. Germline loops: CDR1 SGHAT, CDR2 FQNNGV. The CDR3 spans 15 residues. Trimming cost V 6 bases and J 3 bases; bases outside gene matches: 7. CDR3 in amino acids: CASSRDRGAFYEQYF. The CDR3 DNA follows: TGTGCCAGCAGTCGGGACAGGGGGGCGTTCTACGAGCAGTACTTC.

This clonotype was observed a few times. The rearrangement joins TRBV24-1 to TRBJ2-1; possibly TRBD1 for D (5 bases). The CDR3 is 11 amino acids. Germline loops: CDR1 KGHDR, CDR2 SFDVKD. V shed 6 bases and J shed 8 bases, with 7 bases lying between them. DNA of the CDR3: TGTGCCACCAGTAGGGGCGATGAGCAGTTCTTC. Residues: CATSRGDEQFF.

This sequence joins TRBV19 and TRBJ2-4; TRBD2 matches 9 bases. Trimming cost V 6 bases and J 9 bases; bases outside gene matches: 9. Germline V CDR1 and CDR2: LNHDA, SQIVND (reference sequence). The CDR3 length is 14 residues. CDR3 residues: CASSPASGMGIQYF. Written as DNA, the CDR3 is TGTGCCAGTAGCCCCGCTAGCGGGATGGGCATTCAGTACTTC.

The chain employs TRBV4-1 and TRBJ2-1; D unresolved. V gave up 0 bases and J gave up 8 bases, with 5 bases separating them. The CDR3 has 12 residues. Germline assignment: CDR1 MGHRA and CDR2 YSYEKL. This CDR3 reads CASSQDRDEQFF. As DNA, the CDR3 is TGCGCCAGCAGCCAAGATAGGGATGAGCAGTTCTTC.